Listed below are T cell receptor beta chains from one sample, sequenced in a study of cytomegalovirus exposure and HLA in healthy donors. Profiling relied on immunoSEQ multiplex PCR, and the TCRdb table lists in-frame clones only, not all of them. The table has approximately 160,000 clones, 77% seen once; the top ten hold 1.5% to 2%. The sequenced sample was PBMCs. The receptors come from a woman aged 30 to 39 in good health and CMV-seronegative. The CDR3 runs from the conserved cysteine through the conserved F or W.

J gene | V gene | CDR3 protein
TRBJ2-5 | TRBV4-2 | CASSQGRARTQETQYF
TRBJ2-2 | TRBV28 | CASSLTGGGFGELFF
TRBJ1-1 | TRBV18 | CASSPSSTEAFF
TRBJ2-6 | TRBV19 | CATIRGSAGANVLTF
TRBJ1-1 | TRBV5-6 | CASSPGTGDMNEAFF
TRBJ1-5 | TRBV4-3 | CASSQETQQPQNF
TRBJ2-3 | TRBV28 | CASSLKWTSGRASTDTQYF
TRBJ2-3 | TRBV5-1 | CASSPGLAGGGTDTQYF
TRBJ1-2 | TRBV13 | CASSRGDRDRYGYTF
TRBJ2-7 | TRBV5-5 | CASSLRREGNEQYF
TRBJ1-1 | TRBV9 | CASSLGRNTEAFF
TRBJ2-7 | TRBV5-1 | CASSLGLAGKGEQYF
TRBJ2-5 | TRBV19 | CASSTYVQETQYF
TRBJ1-4 | TRBV7-2 | CASSARQGLNEKLFF
TRBJ1-6 | TRBV2 | CASRADRGNSPLHF
TRBJ1-2 | TRBV15 | CATSRDPRRGTGYTF
TRBJ1-1 | TRBV18 | CASSPVEGQGSTEAFF
TRBJ1-2 | TRBV10-2 | CASTVTAGTAYGYTF
TRBJ1-1 | TRBV7-2 | CATREAFF
TRBJ2-4 | TRBV19 | CASSIGGGQLAKNIQYF
TRBJ1-3 | TRBV28 | CASRSNRASGNTIYF
TRBJ2-1 | TRBV6-1 | CASSEEVGLADIYNEQFF
TRBJ1-2 | TRBV4-1 | CASSQGKGGSTNYGYTF
TRBJ1-5 | TRBV30 | CAWSRKTGGSNQPQHF
TRBJ1-2 | TRBV29-1 | CSVEDLAGSGGYTF
TRBJ2-7 | TRBV19 | CASSITGRDEQYF
TRBJ1-5 | TRBV4-1 | CASSQEAFNQPQHF